This T cell receptor (beta chain) was documented in a study of blood T cell repertoires in COVID-19. The wider study: Donors in the United States, Italy and Spain gave samples during acute or convalescent COVID-19.

This clone occurred once. Using immunoSEQ multiplex PCR, the repertoire was profiled, and TCRdb retains in-frame clones only, with some absent. Among tens of thousands of clones listed, around 93% were seen once. This CDR3 contains 16 residues. The germline V and J ends were trimmed by 10 bases and 2 bases, with 22 bases remaining between them. The V gene's germline CDR1 is LNHNV and CDR2 YYDKDF (reference sequence). This receptor was identified in a human donor in a cohort sampled during active COVID-19. V is TRBV15 and J is TRBJ2-3; D is undetermined. The sequenced sample was peripheral blood. The chain's CDR3 is CAISRSGRHSTDTQYF. The CDR3 nucleotides are TGTGCCATTTCACGCAGTGGGCGACATTCCACAGATACGCAGTATTTT.